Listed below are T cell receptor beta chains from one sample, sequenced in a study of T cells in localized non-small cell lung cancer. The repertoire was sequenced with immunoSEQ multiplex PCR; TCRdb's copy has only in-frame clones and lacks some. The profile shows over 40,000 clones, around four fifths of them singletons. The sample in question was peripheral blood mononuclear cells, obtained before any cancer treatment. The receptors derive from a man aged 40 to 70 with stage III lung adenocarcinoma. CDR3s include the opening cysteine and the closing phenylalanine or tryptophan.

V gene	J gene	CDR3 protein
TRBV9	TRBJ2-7	CASSVYADYEQYF
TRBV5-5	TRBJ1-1	CASSFSENTEAFF
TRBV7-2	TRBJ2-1	CASSLVLNNEQFF
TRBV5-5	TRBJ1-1	CAVGGHMNTEAFF
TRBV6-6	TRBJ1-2	CASGRTELGSGYTF
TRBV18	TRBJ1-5	CASSPDRGQPQHF
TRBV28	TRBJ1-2	CASSLATTGSNYGYTF
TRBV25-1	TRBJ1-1	CASSDVNRGSSAFF
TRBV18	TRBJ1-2	CASSIGQPHGYTF
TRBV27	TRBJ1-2	CASSFGLGGASGYTF
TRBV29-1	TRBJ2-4	CSTMEGANIQYF
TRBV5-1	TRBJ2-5	CASREGAERETQYF
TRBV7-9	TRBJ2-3	CASSSDWDTQYF
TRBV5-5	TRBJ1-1	CASTLTNGYTEAFF
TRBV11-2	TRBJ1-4	CASSLGNTNEKLFF
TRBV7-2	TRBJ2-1	CASSSESINEQFF